The rows below give T cell receptor beta chains drawn from one sample of a study of draining lymph node invasion in breast cancer. Each CDR3 protein gets one entry after TCRdb re-called the bulk RNA-seq reads with MiXCR. The data show around 3,500 distinct CDR3 sequences, roughly 78% seen once. Sequenced input: sorted memory CD4+ effector T cells from a lymph node. Receptor source: a female donor with luminal breast cancer. CDR3s include the opening cysteine and the closing phenylalanine or tryptophan. The order of the fields is D gene, clone size, CDR3 length, V gene, J gene, CDR3 protein, CDR3 DNA. The D gene is left open where the match is weak. Size values are once, few and many counts, or a class for expanded clones, and some rows have none.

d_call: -; clone_size: -; cdr3_length: 12; v_call: TRBV20-1; j_call: TRBJ1-2; cdr3_aa: CSASRGSDGYTF; cdr3_nt: TGCAGTGCGAGCCGGGGGTCGGATGGCTACACCTTC
d_call: -; clone_size: few; cdr3_length: 14; v_call: TRBV20-1; j_call: TRBJ2-1; cdr3_aa: CSASAGMVGNEQFF; cdr3_nt: TGCAGTGCTAGTGCAGGGATGGTGGGGAATGAGCAGTTCTTC
d_call: -; clone_size: -; cdr3_length: 17; v_call: TRBV2; j_call: TRBJ1-1; cdr3_aa: CASTLDSAVSMDTEAFF; cdr3_nt: TGTGCCAGCACCCTCGATTCGGCGGTGTCCATGGACACTGAAGCTTTCTTT
d_call: -; clone_size: -; cdr3_length: 15; v_call: TRBV19; j_call: TRBJ1-5; cdr3_aa: CASSIAGSGNQPQHF; cdr3_nt: TGTGCCAGTAGTATAGCGGGCTCTGGCAATCAGCCCCAGCATTTT
d_call: -; clone_size: -; cdr3_length: 13; v_call: TRBV12-3/TRBV12-4; j_call: TRBJ1-5; cdr3_aa: CASGPGNNQPQHF; cdr3_nt: TGTGCCAGCGGGCCCGGTAACAATCAGCCCCAGCATTTT
d_call: TRBD1; clone_size: -; cdr3_length: 14; v_call: TRBV7-6; j_call: TRBJ2-7; cdr3_aa: CASSSTGAGNEQYF; cdr3_nt: TGTGCCAGCAGCTCCACAGGGGCTGGGAATGAGCAGTACTTC
d_call: -; clone_size: -; cdr3_length: 14; v_call: TRBV5-5; j_call: TRBJ1-2; cdr3_aa: CASSPSFGRHGYTF; cdr3_nt: TGTGCCAGCAGCCCTTCCTTCGGAAGACACGGCTACACCTTC
d_call: -; clone_size: -; cdr3_length: 15; v_call: TRBV5-1; j_call: TRBJ2-2; cdr3_aa: CASSSWGFDTGELFF; cdr3_nt: TGCGCCAGCAGCTCGTGGGGCTTCGACACCGGGGAGCTGTTTTTT
d_call: -; clone_size: -; cdr3_length: 15; v_call: TRBV20-1; j_call: TRBJ2-1; cdr3_aa: CSAPQAVRSYNEQFF; cdr3_nt: TGCAGTGCCCCCCAAGCGGTACGCTCCTACAATGAGCAGTTCTTC
d_call: TRBD1; clone_size: -; cdr3_length: 14; v_call: TRBV5-1; j_call: TRBJ2-5; cdr3_aa: CASSQTTGGETQYF; cdr3_nt: TGCGCCAGCTCACAAACTACAGGGGGAGAGACCCAGTACTTC
d_call: -; clone_size: -; cdr3_length: 14; v_call: TRBV24-1; j_call: TRBJ1-4; cdr3_aa: CATSEPGNNEKLFF; cdr3_nt: TGTGCCACCAGTGAGCCGGGAAATAATGAAAAACTGTTTTTT
d_call: TRBD1; clone_size: -; cdr3_length: 15; v_call: TRBV6-1; j_call: TRBJ1-2; cdr3_aa: CASSEATGQGRGYTF; cdr3_nt: TGTGCCAGCAGTGAAGCGACTGGACAGGGTCGGGGCTACACCTTC
d_call: -; clone_size: -; cdr3_length: 14; v_call: TRBV7-8; j_call: TRBJ1-2; cdr3_aa: CASSLSGIGYGYTF; cdr3_nt: TGTGCCAGCAGCTTATCGGGCATTGGCTATGGCTACACCTTC
d_call: -; clone_size: -; cdr3_length: 13; v_call: TRBV6-1; j_call: TRBJ2-7; cdr3_aa: CASSEYRVDEQYF; cdr3_nt: TGTGCCAGCAGTGAATACAGGGTGGACGAGCAGTACTTC
d_call: TRBD2; clone_size: -; cdr3_length: 15; v_call: TRBV27; j_call: TRBJ2-3; cdr3_aa: CASSRRGGRTDTQYF; cdr3_nt: TGTGCCAGCAGCCGCCGCGGGGGACGGACAGATACGCAGTATTTT
d_call: TRBD2; clone_size: -; cdr3_length: 19; v_call: TRBV5-1; j_call: TRBJ2-3; cdr3_aa: CASSRNPPGLGAGADTQYF; cdr3_nt: TGCGCCAGCAGCCGCAATCCGCCGGGACTAGGGGCTGGAGCAGATACGCAGTATTTT
d_call: TRBD2; clone_size: -; cdr3_length: 17; v_call: TRBV7-2; j_call: TRBJ2-6; cdr3_aa: CASSSVGGSVVANVLTF; cdr3_nt: TGTGCCAGCAGCTCGGTGGGGGGGTCCGTTGTGGCCAACGTCCTGACTTTC
d_call: TRBD1; clone_size: -; cdr3_length: 17; v_call: TRBV9; j_call: TRBJ2-3; cdr3_aa: CASSLTGQGPYTDTQYF; cdr3_nt: TGTGCCAGCAGCCTTACTGGACAGGGCCCTTACACAGATACGCAGTATTTT
d_call: -; clone_size: few; cdr3_length: 15; v_call: TRBV7-9; j_call: TRBJ1-6; cdr3_aa: CASSPMTGVNSPLHF; cdr3_nt: TGTGCCAGCAGCCCGATGACAGGAGTTAATTCACCCCTCCACTTT
d_call: -; clone_size: few; cdr3_length: 14; v_call: TRBV20-1; j_call: TRBJ2-1; cdr3_aa: CSATLVQQHNEQFF; cdr3_nt: TGCAGTGCTACACTGGTCCAGCAACACAATGAGCAGTTCTTC
d_call: -; clone_size: few; cdr3_length: 13; v_call: TRBV20-1; j_call: TRBJ1-1; cdr3_aa: CSAPPRLNTEAFF; cdr3_nt: TGCAGTGCCCCACCGAGATTGAACACTGAAGCTTTCTTT
d_call: TRBD2; clone_size: -; cdr3_length: 16; v_call: TRBV12-3/TRBV12-4; j_call: TRBJ2-3; cdr3_aa: CASSPRAGATTDTQYF; cdr3_nt: TGTGCCAGCAGTCCACGAGCGGGGGCCACCACAGATACGCAGTATTTT
d_call: -; clone_size: -; cdr3_length: 17; v_call: TRBV7-9; j_call: TRBJ2-5; cdr3_aa: CASSLAASTPLWETQYF; cdr3_nt: TGTGCCAGCAGCTTAGCGGCGAGCACCCCCCTCTGGGAGACCCAGTACTTC
d_call: -; clone_size: -; cdr3_length: 15; v_call: TRBV20-1; j_call: TRBJ2-3; cdr3_aa: CSASSRTASTDTQYF; cdr3_nt: TGCAGTGCGAGTTCTCGTACGGCGAGCACAGATACGCAGTATTTT
d_call: -; clone_size: -; cdr3_length: 14; v_call: TRBV12-3/TRBV12-4; j_call: TRBJ1-6; cdr3_aa: CASSKGSEGSPLHF; cdr3_nt: TGTGCCAGCAGCAAGGGTTCTGAAGGGTCACCCCTCCACTTT
d_call: TRBD2; clone_size: once; cdr3_length: 14; v_call: TRBV5-1; j_call: TRBJ2-3; cdr3_aa: CASSHSGADDTQYF; cdr3_nt: TGCGCCAGCAGCCATAGCGGGGCCGACGATACGCAGTATTTT
d_call: -; clone_size: -; cdr3_length: 14; v_call: TRBV7-2; j_call: TRBJ2-7; cdr3_aa: CASSLSRPQGEQYF; cdr3_nt: TGTGCCAGCAGCTTATCAAGGCCCCAAGGAGAGCAGTACTTC
d_call: -; clone_size: -; cdr3_length: 14; v_call: TRBV6-2/TRBV6-3; j_call: TRBJ1-2; cdr3_aa: CASSYRSGVDGYTF; cdr3_nt: TGTGCCAGCAGTTATAGGTCGGGAGTGGATGGCTACACCTTC
d_call: TRBD1; clone_size: -; cdr3_length: 16; v_call: TRBV11-2; j_call: TRBJ1-6; cdr3_aa: CASSLEGGTGESPLHF; cdr3_nt: TGTGCCAGCAGCTTAGAAGGGGGGACAGGGGAATCACCCCTCCACTTT
d_call: TRBD1; clone_size: -; cdr3_length: 11; v_call: TRBV12-3/TRBV12-4; j_call: TRBJ2-4; cdr3_aa: CATTRGNIQYF; cdr3_nt: TGTGCCACTACCAGGGGGAACATTCAGTACTTC
d_call: -; clone_size: -; cdr3_length: 15; v_call: TRBV6-2/TRBV6-3; j_call: TRBJ2-7; cdr3_aa: CASSYGAGDPYEQYF; cdr3_nt: TGTGCCAGCAGTTACGGTGCTGGGGACCCCTACGAGCAGTACTTC
d_call: TRBD2; clone_size: -; cdr3_length: 15; v_call: TRBV12-3/TRBV12-4; j_call: TRBJ2-3; cdr3_aa: CASSLMGPRGRGQYF; cdr3_nt: TGTGCCAGCAGTTTAATGGGACCGAGAGGGAGGGGGCAGTATTTT
d_call: TRBD1; clone_size: -; cdr3_length: 13; v_call: TRBV30; j_call: TRBJ1-2; cdr3_aa: CAWRDRSPYGYTF; cdr3_nt: TGTGCCTGGAGGGACAGGTCCCCCTATGGCTACACCTTC
d_call: -; clone_size: -; cdr3_length: 13; v_call: TRBV5-1; j_call: TRBJ1-1; cdr3_aa: CASSFGGNTEAFF; cdr3_nt: TGCGCCAGCAGCTTTGGCGGGAACACTGAAGCTTTCTTT
d_call: -; clone_size: -; cdr3_length: 13; v_call: TRBV27; j_call: TRBJ2-7; cdr3_aa: CASSQVQGDEQYF; cdr3_nt: TGTGCCAGCAGTCAAGTCCAGGGTGACGAGCAGTACTTC
d_call: TRBD2; clone_size: -; cdr3_length: 15; v_call: TRBV7-3; j_call: TRBJ2-1; cdr3_aa: CASSLLAGAYNEQFF; cdr3_nt: TGTGCCAGCAGCTTACTAGCGGGGGCTTACAATGAGCAGTTCTTC
d_call: TRBD1; clone_size: -; cdr3_length: 14; v_call: TRBV7-2; j_call: TRBJ1-5; cdr3_aa: CASSLWTGDQPQHF; cdr3_nt: TGTGCCAGCAGCCTTTGGACAGGGGATCAGCCCCAGCATTTT
d_call: -; clone_size: -; cdr3_length: 14; v_call: TRBV3-1; j_call: TRBJ2-7; cdr3_aa: CASSRSDGPYEQYF; cdr3_nt: TGTGCCAGCAGCCGCTCGGACGGGCCCTACGAGCAGTACTTC
d_call: -; clone_size: -; cdr3_length: 14; v_call: TRBV7-3; j_call: TRBJ2-1; cdr3_aa: CASSQNMGGDEQFF; cdr3_nt: TGTGCCAGCAGCCAAAATATGGGTGGTGATGAGCAGTTCTTC
d_call: -; clone_size: -; cdr3_length: 17; v_call: TRBV23-1; j_call: TRBJ1-3; cdr3_aa: CASRPTGHRPSGNTIYF; cdr3_nt: TGCGCCAGCAGACCAACGGGGCACCGACCGTCTGGAAACACCATATATTTT
d_call: -; clone_size: -; cdr3_length: 16; v_call: TRBV13; j_call: TRBJ1-3; cdr3_aa: CASSLGVQRSGNTIYF; cdr3_nt: TGTGCCAGCAGCTTAGGAGTCCAAAGATCTGGAAACACCATATATTTT
d_call: -; clone_size: -; cdr3_length: 15; v_call: TRBV9; j_call: TRBJ1-1; cdr3_aa: CASSPGGAGSSEAFF; cdr3_nt: TGTGCCAGCAGCCCCGGGGGGGCAGGGAGCTCTGAAGCTTTCTTT
d_call: TRBD1; clone_size: -; cdr3_length: 15; v_call: TRBV20-1; j_call: TRBJ2-7; cdr3_aa: CSAEPGQGYSYEQYF; cdr3_nt: TGCAGTGCTGAACCGGGACAGGGGTACTCCTACGAGCAGTACTTC
d_call: TRBD1; clone_size: -; cdr3_length: 17; v_call: TRBV20-1; j_call: TRBJ2-6; cdr3_aa: CSAPDRALGGGANVLTF; cdr3_nt: TGCAGTGCTCCGGACAGGGCCTTAGGTGGTGGGGCCAACGTCCTGACTTTC
d_call: -; clone_size: -; cdr3_length: 15; v_call: TRBV4-3; j_call: TRBJ2-3; cdr3_aa: CASSQDRLRSDTQYF; cdr3_nt: TGCGCCAGCAGCCAAGATCGGCTTAGATCAGATACGCAGTATTTT
d_call: -; clone_size: -; cdr3_length: 12; v_call: TRBV10-3; j_call: TRBJ1-1; cdr3_aa: CAISERGPESFF; cdr3_nt: TGTGCCATCAGTGAACGGGGCCCTGAATCTTTCTTT
d_call: -; clone_size: -; cdr3_length: 14; v_call: TRBV27; j_call: TRBJ1-1; cdr3_aa: CASSLVRTGTEAFF; cdr3_nt: TGTGCCAGCAGTTTAGTACGAACGGGGACTGAAGCTTTCTTT